This entry lists 19 T cell receptor beta chains sequenced from one sample in a study of lymphopenia after photon versus proton radiotherapy. This table comes from immunoSEQ multiplex PCR, and its TCRdb copy is limited to in-frame clones, with some not included. The sample includes tens of thousands of clones, about four fifths of them seen just once. Sequencing was performed on peripheral blood, taken from a patient treated with proton-based radiotherapy. These receptors were taken from a man in his fifties or sixties with pancreatic cancer.

The genes are TRBV29-1 and TRBJ1-2, with 7 bases lining up with TRBD1. From germline, CDR1 is SQVTM and CDR2 ANQGSEA. The CDR3 is 13 amino acids. The J segment lost 5 bases and the V segment lost 7 bases, leaving 10 bases of the junction unmatched. The DNA for the CDR3 is TGCAGCGCCCAGGGGACAGTTGGGTATGGCTACACCTTC. Amino acids: CSAQGTVGYGYTF.

The rearrangement uses TRBV20-1 and TRBJ2-1, with D unclear. Germline CDR1 DFQATT, CDR2 SNEGSKA (reference sequence). The CDR3 length is 11 residues. Trimming stripped 3 bases from V and 7 bases from J, with 7 bases between. CDR3 protein: CSASIRNEQFF. The CDR3 bases are TGCAGTGCTAGTATCCGAAATGAGCAGTTCTTC.

The table lists this clone with a count of one. The rearrangement links TRBV5-4 to TRBJ2-2, with TRBD2 matching over 9 bases. The germline CDR1 and CDR2 sequences are SGHNT and YYREEE (reference sequence). This CDR3 spans 17 amino acids. V shed 4 bases and J 5 bases; nucleotides not matched to a gene: 12. The CDR3 sequence: CASSAPELAGTTGELFF. The CDR3 nucleotides read TGTGCCAGCAGCGCACCGGAGCTAGCGGGAACAACCGGGGAGCTGTTTTTT.

The genes are TRBV15 and TRBJ2-2; D is ambiguous. Per germline, CDR1 LNHNV and CDR2 YYDKDF (reference sequence). The length of the CDR3 is 12 residues. Trimming shortened V by 6 bases and J by 4 bases, and 6 bases separated the two germline ends. Here the CDR3 reads CATSARTGELFF. For the CDR3, the DNA is TGTGCCACCAGTGCGCGCACCGGGGAGCTGTTTTTT.

The chain uses TRBV5-4 and TRBJ1-2, with D possibly TRBD1 on 6 matching bases. The V gene's germline CDR1 is SGHNT and CDR2 YYREEE (reference sequence). The CDR3 length is 15 residues. V lost 3 bases and J 0 bases, leaving 12 bases between the germline ends. CDR3 DNA: TGTGCCAGCAGCTACGACAGGACGGCTAACTATGGCTACACCTTC. This translates into CASSYDRTANYGYTF.

The genes are TRBV18 and TRBJ2-7; tentatively, D is TRBD2 (5 bases). V gave up 4 bases and J gave up 9 bases, with 13 bases separating them. Per the germline V gene, CDR1 is KGHSH and CDR2 is LQKENI. The CDR3 sequence is 12 residues long. The CDR3 nucleotides read TGTGCCAGCTCACGCCTCGACGGGGTGCAGTACTTC. Its protein is CASSRLDGVQYF.

This sequence joins TRBV6-5 and TRBJ2-1, with 8 bases aligning to TRBD2. This CDR3 is built from 15 residues. The V segment lost 5 bases and the J segment 5 bases; nucleotides outside the gene matches: 8. Germline-derived CDR1 and CDR2 are MNHEY and SVGAGI. CDR3 in DNA: TGTGCCAGCAGTCCCCGGACTAGCCTGGACAATGAGCAGTTCTTC. Protein: CASSPRTSLDNEQFF.

The rearrangement joins TRBV7-8 to TRBJ1-1; TRBD1 is a possible D gene (5 bases). Germline V gene sequence: CDR1 SGHVS, CDR2 FQNEAQ. This CDR3 is 16 amino acids long. V lost 2 bases, J lost 2 bases, and 15 bases lay in between. The CDR3 bases are TGTGCCAGCAGCTTATTGCCCCGACAGTCAAACACTGAAGCTTTCTTT. This codes for CASSLLPRQSNTEAFF.

The V call is TRBV7-2, the J call TRBJ2-2; 7 bases fit TRBD2. The CDR3 is 15 residues long. V lost 7 bases, J lost 1 base, and 6 bases stayed unmatched. From germline, CDR1 is SGHTA and CDR2 FQGNSA. CDR3 loop: CASIMVAGNTGELFF. The CDR3 DNA reads TGTGCCAGCATCATGGTAGCGGGGAACACCGGGGAGCTGTTTTTT.

The chain has TRBV5-1 and TRBJ2-5, with a tentative D call TRBD2 (5 bases). The germline CDR1 and CDR2 sequences are SGHRS and YFSETQ. V was shortened by 4 bases and J by 2 bases, with 15 bases between the two germline ends. The CDR3 is 15 amino acids. The CDR3 nucleotides are TGCGCCAGCAGCCCCCTCGGGGTCACTCAAGAGACCCAGTACTTC. Protein product: CASSPLGVTQETQYF.

The rearrangement joins TRBV28 to TRBJ1-1, with 7 bases that match TRBD1. Unmatched junction bases numbered 13, after V lost 4 bases and J lost 5 bases. The CDR3 is made up of 16 amino acids. Germline V gene sequence: CDR1 MDHEN, CDR2 SYDVKM. This chain's CDR3 is CASSSSTTGRGTEAFF. In DNA form, the CDR3 reads TGTGCCAGCAGTTCCTCAACGACAGGGAGGGGAACTGAAGCTTTCTTT.

The chain recombines TRBV30 with TRBJ2-5; TRBD1 agrees at 10 bases. The CDR3 is made up of 16 amino acids. V shed 6 bases and J 1 base; nucleotides not matched to a gene: 11. The germline CDR1 and CDR2 sequences are GTSNPN and SVGIG (reference sequence). The CDR3 coding sequence is TGTGCCTGTTATCTTAGGGACAGGGGATCCCAAGAGACCCAGTACTTC. It is translated as CACYLRDRGSQETQYF.

The chain recombines TRBV7-9 with TRBJ2-3; 7 bases are a match to TRBD1. With V trimmed by 5 bases and J by 6 bases, 17 bases remained unmatched. The CDR3 contains 17 residues. The germline V gene encodes CDR1 SEHNR and CDR2 FQNEAQ (reference sequence). The CDR3 loop is CASSAGRQGVNWDTQYF. The CDR3 DNA reads as TGTGCCAGCAGCGCAGGCAGACAGGGCGTCAATTGGGATACGCAGTATTTT.

This clone came up once. The chain links TRBV20-1 to TRBJ2-3; D uncertain. This CDR3 is 11 amino acids long. In germline, CDR1 is DFQATT, CDR2 SNEGSKA (reference sequence). The V end was cut by 2 bases, the J end by 9 bases, with 9 bases between. This chain's CDR3 is CSARQAMTQYF. For the CDR3, the DNA is TGCAGTGCTAGACAGGCGATGACGCAGTATTTT.

V gene TRBV5-6 combines with J gene TRBJ2-5; the match to TRBD1 covers 10 bases. The germline CDR1 and CDR2 sequences are SGHDT and YYEEEE. Trimming at V came to 4 bases and at J to 5 bases, leaving 11 bases not matched to a gene. CDR3 length equals 16 residues. Written as DNA, the CDR3 is TGTGCCAGCAGCAGGTACCGGGACAGGGGTTTTGAGACCCAGTACTTC. Translation: CASSRYRDRGFETQYF. The whole variable domain, filled in from reference TRBV5-6 and TRBJ2-5, reads DAGVTQSPTHLIKTRGQQVTLRCSPKSGHDTVSWYQQALGQGPQFIFQYYEEEERQRGNFPDRFSGHQFPNYSSELNVNALLLGDSALYLCASSRYRDRGFETQYFGPGTRLLVL.

CDR3 in amino acids: CASSSLTGGSEKLFF. The CDR3 DNA reads as TGTGCCAGCAGTTCCCTGACAGGGGGGAGTGAAAAACTGTTTTTT. The chain couples TRBV28 to TRBJ1-4, with 9 positions matching TRBD1. The length of the CDR3 is 15 residues. Losses at the gene ends were 4 bases for V and 7 bases for J; bases not matched to a gene: 7. Per the germline V gene, CDR1 is MDHEN and CDR2 is SYDVKM.

The CDR3 bases are TGTGCCAGCAGACCAGGGGGTAGTAGCAATCAGCCCCAGCATTTT. Protein: CASRPGGSSNQPQHF. This chain joins TRBV27 and TRBJ1-5; 7 bases map to TRBD1. Trimming removed 6 bases from V and 0 bases from J; junction bases left unmatched: 5. Per germline, CDR1 MNHEY and CDR2 SMNVEV (reference sequence). This CDR3 has 15 residues.

This CDR3 reads CASNQGYSGNTIYF. The DNA of the CDR3 is TGTGCCAGCAATCAAGGGTACTCTGGAAACACCATATATTTT. The chain carries TRBV28 and TRBJ1-3; D ambiguous. Trimming stripped 7 bases from V and 0 bases from J, with 10 bases between. Germline loops: CDR1 MDHEN, CDR2 SYDVKM. This CDR3 has 14 residues.

This clone was counted a single time. The V and J genes are TRBV5-4 and TRBJ2-2; D may correspond to TRBD1 or TRBD2 (5 bases each). V dropped 0 bases and J dropped 5 bases, with 11 bases sitting between them. Germline V gene sequence: CDR1 SGHNT, CDR2 YYREEE (reference sequence). This CDR3 comprises 15 residues. The CDR3, as DNA: TGTGCCAGCAGCTTGGCGAGGGGTGTGACCGGGGAGCTGTTTTTT. Its translation: CASSLARGVTGELFF.